One sample yielded the 8 T cell receptor beta chains listed below, sequenced in a study of molecular identifiers for immune sequencing clone quantification. In TCRdb, the PCR reads were re-called with MiXCR into one record per CDR3 protein. There are approximately 320,000 distinct CDR3 sequences in the sample; over 20% occur only once, and 0.74% lies in the top ten. The sample taken for sequencing was naive CD8+ T cells from blood, with Jurkat cell RNA spiked in. Noted subset: FACS-sorted CD8+CD4-CCR7+CD45RA+ naive T cells. The receptors shown here come from a human donor in good health. Some libraries in this study had Jurkat cell RNA spiked in.

The V call is TRBV6-4, the J call TRBJ2-3; TRBD1 aligns across 8 bases. Germline assignment: CDR1 MRHNA and CDR2 SNTAGT. Losses at the gene ends were 5 bases for V and 4 bases for J; bases not matched to a gene: 5. This CDR3 comprises 14 residues. The CDR3 loop reads CASSPTGDPDTQYF. CDR3 DNA sequence: TGTGCCAGCAGTCCGACAGGGGACCCAGATACGCAGTATTTT.

This clonotype was seen repeatedly, ten times or more. J is TRBJ2-7 and V is TRBV7-8; 7 bases are a match to TRBD1. The ends lost 4 bases at V and 5 bases at J; junction bases unmatched: 5. CDR3 length equals 13 residues. Germline CDR1 and CDR2: SGHVS and FQNEAQ. DNA of the CDR3: TGTGCCAGCAGCTCGGACAGGAAAGACGAGCAGTACTTC. This sequence encodes CASSSDRKDEQYF.

The sample holds many counts of this clonotype. This sequence joins TRBV7-9 and TRBJ2-3, with D possibly matching TRBD2 (6 bases). The germline V gene has CDR1 SEHNR and CDR2 FQNEAQ (reference sequence). V lost 4 bases and J 3 bases, leaving 14 bases between the germline ends. The CDR3 is 15 residues long. CDR3 region: CASSSLAELTDTQYF. CDR3 nucleotide sequence: TGTGCCAGCAGCTCGTTAGCGGAACTGACAGATACGCAGTATTTT. The whole variable domain, remainder taken from reference TRBV7-9 and TRBJ2-3, is DTGVSQNPRHKITKRGQNVTFRCDPISEHNRLYWYRQTLGQGPEFLTYFQNEAQLEKSRLLSDRFSAERPKGSFSTLEIQRTEQGDSAMYLCASSSLAELTDTQYFGPGTRLTVL.

Of note for this clonotype: A read error may explain this, as a much larger clone is one base away. The chain links TRBV30 to TRBJ1-4; possibly TRBD1 for D (5 bases). The length of the CDR3 is 12 residues. CDR1 is GTSNPN, CDR2 SVGIG, per germline (reference sequence). DNA of the CDR3: TGTGCCTGGAAGGGGATAGCTGAAAAACAGTTTTTT. This translates into CAWKGIAEKQFF.

This clonotype was counted only a few times. V gene TRBV6-6 combines with J gene TRBJ2-4; D unresolved. CDR1 and CDR2 (germline): MNHNY, SVGAGI (reference sequence). The CDR3 loop spans 13 amino acids. Trimming left V 11 bases short and J 1 base short, with 12 bases between. CDR3 sequence reads: CAHGVVAKNIQYF. CDR3 sequence (DNA): TGTGCCCATGGGGTGGTGGCCAAAAACATTCAGTACTTC.

This clonotype was picked up a small number of times. The chain couples TRBV7-9 to TRBJ2-7; 9 nucleotides line up with TRBD1. The CDR3 spans 20 residues. Per germline, CDR1 SEHNR and CDR2 FQNEAQ (reference sequence). V lost 5 bases to trimming and J lost 4 bases; unmatched junction nucleotides: 24. This CDR3 reads CASSRTTGTGRNGGYYEQYF. CDR3 nucleotide sequence: TGTGCCAGCAGCCGAACCACCGGGACAGGGAGGAACGGGGGTTATTACGAGCAGTACTTC.

The chain employs TRBV15 and TRBJ2-7; 10 nucleotides agree with TRBD2. Germline CDR1 and CDR2: LNHNV and YYDKDF (reference sequence). V lost 0 bases and J lost 7; bases outside the gene matches: 9. CDR3 length: 16 residues. CDR3 in DNA: TGTGCCACCAGCAGAGATAGAGCGGGAGGGCCTGGGGAGCAGTACTTC. This encodes CATSRDRAGGPGEQYF.

This clonotype was counted at least ten times. V is TRBV7-9 and J is TRBJ2-6; D unclear. Germline V gene sequence: CDR1 SEHNR, CDR2 FQNEAQ (reference sequence). CDR3 length: 18 amino acids. The V gene lost 4 bases and the J gene lost 0 bases, with 16 bases spanning the gap. CDR3 in amino acids: CASSSNRFTDSGANVLTF. The CDR3, as DNA: TGTGCCAGCAGCTCCAACCGATTCACAGACTCTGGGGCCAACGTCCTGACTTTC.